Sequencing of this TCR beta chain was carried out in a study of cytomegalovirus exposure and HLA in healthy donors. 13 Jbeta primers and 60 Vbeta primers were used for the PCR. Clones were read by immunoSEQ multiplex PCR, and TCRdb kept only the in-frame ones, dropping some. This sample yields around 110,000 clones, of which 70% to 80% are seen a single time; about 1.6% belongs to the top ten. Per the germline V gene, CDR1 is GTSNPN and CDR2 is SVGIG (reference sequence). V lost 4 bases, J lost 4 bases, and 8 bases lay in between. CDR3 length: 13 residues. General study findings and limits: Listed as cytomegalovirus-associated were more than 150 TCR beta chains. In a later analysis, productive TCRs from donors in an Asian-associated ancestry cluster reportedly carried fewer N-insertions than the cohort mean.

In regard to this clone: Its antigen is not known.

This sequence joins TRBV30 and TRBJ1-6; maybe TRBD1 (5 bases). The TCR was taken from a woman aged 18-29 years in good health and CMV-seronegative. The sample taken for sequencing was PBMCs. The DNA for the CDR3 is TGTGCCTGGACCGGACAATATAATTCACCCCTCCACTTT. This sequence encodes CAWTGQYNSPLHF.